The 17 T cell receptor beta chains below all came from one sample that was sequenced in a study of cytomegalovirus exposure and HLA in healthy donors. The PCR ran on 60 Vbeta and 13 Jbeta primers. TCRdb's copy holds only in-frame clones and misses some; the assay was immunoSEQ multiplex PCR. This repertoire shows roughly 170,000 clones, around four fifths found once; its top ten account for approximately 1.3%. Sequencing was carried out using PBMCs. The receptors shown here come from a man between 25 and 39 years old in good health and CMV-seronegative.

This clone was seen once. The chain has TRBV2 and TRBJ1-5; the D gene is possibly TRBD1 (5 bases). The germline CDR1 and CDR2 sequences are SNHLY and FYNNEI. Trimming stripped 6 bases from V and 3 bases from J, with 6 bases between. There are 12 residues in the CDR3. The CDR3 loop reads CASRGPNQPQHF. Here the CDR3 DNA reads TGTGCCAGCAGGGGGCCCAATCAGCCCCAGCATTTT.

This clone has just one count. The V and J genes are TRBV5-4 and TRBJ2-1; 16 nucleotides agree with TRBD2. Germline V CDR1 and CDR2: SGHNT, YYREEE (reference sequence). V lost 5 bases to trimming and J lost 0 bases; unmatched junction nucleotides: 5. The CDR3 totals 18 residues. CDR3 amino acids: CASRRGLAGGNSYNEQFF. As DNA, the CDR3 is TGTGCCAGCAGAAGGGGACTAGCGGGAGGGAACTCCTACAATGAGCAGTTCTTC.

This chain links TRBV30 with TRBJ1-1; D ambiguous. CDR3 length equals 13 residues. Looked up from germline, CDR1 is GTSNPN and CDR2 is SVGIG (reference sequence). V was trimmed by 4 bases and J by 0 bases, leaving 9 bases between them. The CDR3 sequence is CAWIGFVNTEAFF. The CDR3 coding sequence is TGTGCCTGGATCGGGTTTGTGAACACTGAAGCTTTCTTT.

For the CDR3, the DNA is TGTGCCAGCAGTTTGATGGTCCCGGAGCTTTCACCCCTCCACTTT. Amino acid sequence: CASSLMVPELSPLHF. The rearrangement links TRBV6-5 to TRBJ1-6; no reliable D call. The germline CDR1 and CDR2 sequences are MNHEY and SVGAGI. The CDR3 covers 15 residues. Trimming shortened V by 4 bases and J by 9 bases, and 16 bases separated the two germline ends.

This chain uses TRBV5-4 with TRBJ2-1, with 7 bases identical to TRBD1. Germline-derived CDR1 and CDR2 are SGHNT and YYREEE (reference sequence). The CDR3 has 15 amino acids. Germline trimming cut 0 bases from V and 4 bases from J; bases unmatched to any gene: 4. CDR3 sequence (DNA): TGTGCCAGCAGCTTGGGAGGGGGCTCGTACAATGAGCAGTTCTTC. It yields the protein CASSLGGGSYNEQFF.

The chain employs TRBV5-8 and TRBJ1-4; D not resolved. The V gene's germline CDR1 is SGHTS and CDR2 YDEGEE. V lost 2 bases and J lost 8, with 13 bases in between. The CDR3 sequence is 14 residues long. The CDR3 is CASSFIGIREKLFF. The CDR3 coding sequence is TGTGCCAGCAGCTTCATCGGGATACGCGAAAAACTGTTTTTT. Based on the CDR3 plus reference TRBV5-8 and TRBJ1-4, the full variable domain is EAGVTQSPTHLIKTRGQQATLRCSPISGHTSVYWYQQALGLGLQFLLWYDEGEERNRGNFPPRFSGRQFPNYSSELNVNALELEDSALYLCASSFIGIREKLFFGSGTQLSVL.

The gene calls are TRBV19 and TRBJ2-7; 7 nucleotides align to TRBD1. Germline CDR1 is LNHDA and CDR2 is SQIVND (reference sequence). J gave up 2 bases and V 3 bases, and 4 bases lay outside the gene matches. The CDR3 spans 14 residues. The CDR3 coding sequence is TGTGCCAGTAGTATTTACAGGGGTACCTACGAGCAGTACTTC. Its protein product is CASSIYRGTYEQYF.

The V and J genes are TRBV2 and TRBJ2-7; possible D gene TRBD2, 6 bases. CDR3 length: 15 amino acids. Trimming took 7 bases from V and 6 from J, leaving 22 bases between them. Germline V gene lookup returns CDR1 SNHLY and CDR2 FYNNEI. CDR3 amino acids: CASNPWEAGSGEQYF. As DNA, the CDR3 is TGTGCCAGCAATCCGTGGGAGGCGGGGTCGGGCGAGCAGTACTTC.

The chain recombines TRBV7-8 with TRBJ1-2; 7 bases map to TRBD1. The V gene's germline CDR1 is SGHVS and CDR2 FQNEAQ. Trimming removed 5 bases from V and 1 base from J; junction bases left unmatched: 10. The CDR3 has 16 amino acids. The CDR3 loop reads CASSPMGQIDNYGYTF. The CDR3 DNA reads TGTGCCAGCAGCCCTATGGGACAGATAGATAACTATGGCTACACCTTC.

The V gene is TRBV7-8, the J gene TRBJ2-7; TRBD2 matches 13 bases. Unmatched junction bases numbered 5, after V lost 5 bases and J lost 4 bases. Per the germline V gene, CDR1 is SGHVS and CDR2 is FQNEAQ. The length of the CDR3 is 15 residues. CDR3 protein: CASSHQLAGGYEQYF. The DNA of the CDR3 is TGTGCCAGCAGCCACCAACTAGCGGGAGGGTACGAGCAGTACTTC.

The gene calls are TRBV7-8 and TRBJ2-5; TRBD1 is a possible D gene (6 bases). The DNA end favors TRBJ2-7, so the J call may be wrong. The germline V gene encodes CDR1 SGHVS and CDR2 FQNEAQ. The CDR3 contains 13 residues. CDR3 amino acids: CASSLDRAYEQYF. In nucleotides, the CDR3 is TGTGCCAGCAGCTTAGACAGGGCCTACGAGCAGTACTTC.

This clone was detected once. The chain couples TRBV10-3 to TRBJ1-5, with D perhaps matching TRBD1 (6 bases). Trimming shortened V by 3 bases and J by 0 bases, and 15 bases separated the two germline ends. CDR1 is ENHRY and CDR2 is SYGVKD in the germline V gene. CDR3 length: 17 residues. The CDR3 loop is CAISEGGGRGSNQPQHF. The CDR3, as DNA: TGTGCCATCAGTGAAGGGGGGGGCAGGGGTAGCAATCAGCCCCAGCATTTT.

The CDR3 DNA is TGTGCCAGCAGCTTAACAGGGGGCACTGAAGCTTTCTTT. Translating gives CASSLTGGTEAFF. V and J are TRBV7-9 and TRBJ1-1, with 8 bases identical to TRBD1. CDR3 length: 13 residues. The V gene end was trimmed by 2 bases and the J gene end by 4 bases; junction bases not matched to a gene: 0. Per the germline V gene, CDR1 is SEHNR and CDR2 is FQNEAQ (reference sequence).

The chain carries TRBV13 and TRBJ2-6; possible D gene TRBD1, 5 bases. Per the germline V gene, CDR1 is PRHDT and CDR2 is FYEKMQ (reference sequence). Trimming took off 3 bases at V and 0 bases at J, with 15 bases between the two ends. The CDR3 runs to 18 residues. As DNA, the CDR3 is TGTGCCAGCAGCTTGGTAGGGGCCCTGAGCTCTGGGGCCAACGTCCTGACTTTC. This gives the protein CASSLVGALSSGANVLTF.

This chain connects TRBV9 to TRBJ2-7; 15 nucleotides line up with TRBD2. Germline V gene sequence: CDR1 SGDLS, CDR2 YYNGEE. This CDR3 is built from 18 residues. V shed 2 bases and J 1 base; nucleotides not matched to a gene: 7. The CDR3 is CASSVGLAGGIESYEQYF. The CDR3 coding sequence is TGTGCCAGCAGCGTGGGACTAGCGGGAGGCATCGAGTCCTACGAGCAGTACTTC.

CDR3 loop: CASSLYYEQYF. The DNA for the CDR3 is TGTGCCAGCAGTTTGTACTACGAGCAGTACTTC. V usage is TRBV28 and J usage is TRBJ2-7; no reliable D call. This CDR3 is built from 11 residues. Germline-derived CDR1 and CDR2 are MDHEN and SYDVKM. The V end lost 3 bases, the J end lost 3 bases, and 3 bases lay between the germline ends.

This clone was recorded a few times. V usage is TRBV5-6 and J usage is TRBJ1-5, with D maybe TRBD1 (5 bases). Germline CDR1 reads SGHDT; CDR2 reads YYEEEE. This CDR3 has 13 amino acids. V was clipped by 5 bases and J by 5 bases, with 11 bases between them. CDR3 sequence reads: CASSPQGHQPQHF. The CDR3 DNA follows: TGTGCCAGCAGTCCGCAGGGTCATCAGCCCCAGCATTTT.